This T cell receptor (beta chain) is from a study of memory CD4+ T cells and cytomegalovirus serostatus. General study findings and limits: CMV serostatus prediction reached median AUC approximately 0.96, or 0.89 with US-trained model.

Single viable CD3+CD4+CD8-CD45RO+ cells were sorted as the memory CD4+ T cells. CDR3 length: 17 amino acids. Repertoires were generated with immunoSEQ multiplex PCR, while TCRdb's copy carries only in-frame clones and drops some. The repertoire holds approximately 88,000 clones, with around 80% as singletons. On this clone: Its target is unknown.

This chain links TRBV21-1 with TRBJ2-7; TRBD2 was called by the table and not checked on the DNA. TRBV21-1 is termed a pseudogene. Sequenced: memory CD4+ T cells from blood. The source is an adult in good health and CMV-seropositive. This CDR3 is CASSSTKGTSGRCEQYF. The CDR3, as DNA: TGTGCCAGCAGCTCTACTAAGGGGACTAGCGGGAGATGCGAGCAGTACTTC.